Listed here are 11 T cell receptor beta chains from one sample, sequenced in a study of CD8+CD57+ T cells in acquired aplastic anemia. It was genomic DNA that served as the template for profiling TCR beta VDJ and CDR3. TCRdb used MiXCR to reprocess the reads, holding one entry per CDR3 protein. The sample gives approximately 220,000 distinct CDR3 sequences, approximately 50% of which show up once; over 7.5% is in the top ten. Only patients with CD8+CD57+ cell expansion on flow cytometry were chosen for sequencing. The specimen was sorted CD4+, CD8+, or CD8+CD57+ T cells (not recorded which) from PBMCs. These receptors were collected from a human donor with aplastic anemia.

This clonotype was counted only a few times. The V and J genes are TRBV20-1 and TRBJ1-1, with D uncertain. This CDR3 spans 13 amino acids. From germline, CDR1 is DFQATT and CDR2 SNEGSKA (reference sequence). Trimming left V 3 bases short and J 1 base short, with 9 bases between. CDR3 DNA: TGCAGTGCTAGTCGGGATGAGAACACTGAAGCTTTCTTT. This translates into CSASRDENTEAFF.

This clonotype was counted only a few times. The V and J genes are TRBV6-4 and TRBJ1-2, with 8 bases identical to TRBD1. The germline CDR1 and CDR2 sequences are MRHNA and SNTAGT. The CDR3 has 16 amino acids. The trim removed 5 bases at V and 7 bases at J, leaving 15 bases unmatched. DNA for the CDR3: TGTGCCAGCAGTACCCGTCATGACAGGGGTAATTCTGGCTACACCTTC. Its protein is CASSTRHDRGNSGYTF.

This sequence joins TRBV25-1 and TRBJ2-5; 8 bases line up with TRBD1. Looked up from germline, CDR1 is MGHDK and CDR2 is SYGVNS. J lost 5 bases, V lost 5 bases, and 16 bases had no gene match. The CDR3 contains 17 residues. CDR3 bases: TGTGCCAGCAGTCCAGAGAACGACAGGGGTGTAGGGGAGACCCAGTACTTC. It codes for CASSPENDRGVGETQYF.

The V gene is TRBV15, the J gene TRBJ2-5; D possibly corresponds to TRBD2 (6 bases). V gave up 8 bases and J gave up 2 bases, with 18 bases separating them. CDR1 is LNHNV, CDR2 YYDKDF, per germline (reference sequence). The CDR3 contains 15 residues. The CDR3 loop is CATRSGPGGQETQYF. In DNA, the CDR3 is TGTGCCACCCGATCGGGGCCCGGAGGGCAAGAGACCCAGTACTTC.

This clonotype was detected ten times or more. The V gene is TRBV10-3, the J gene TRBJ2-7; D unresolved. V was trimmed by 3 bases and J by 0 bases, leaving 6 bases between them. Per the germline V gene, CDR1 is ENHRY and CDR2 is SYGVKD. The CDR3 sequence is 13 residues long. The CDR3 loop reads CAISEDDSYEQYF. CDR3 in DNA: TGTGCCATCAGTGAAGACGACTCCTACGAGCAGTACTTC.

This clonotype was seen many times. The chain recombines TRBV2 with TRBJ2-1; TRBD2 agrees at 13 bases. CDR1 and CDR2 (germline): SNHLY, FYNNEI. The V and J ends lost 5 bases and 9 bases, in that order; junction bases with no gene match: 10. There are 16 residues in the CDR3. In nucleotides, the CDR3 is TGTGCCAGCAGTACACTTACTAGCGGGGGGGGGGGTGAGCAGTTCTTC. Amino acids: CASSTLTSGGGGEQFF.

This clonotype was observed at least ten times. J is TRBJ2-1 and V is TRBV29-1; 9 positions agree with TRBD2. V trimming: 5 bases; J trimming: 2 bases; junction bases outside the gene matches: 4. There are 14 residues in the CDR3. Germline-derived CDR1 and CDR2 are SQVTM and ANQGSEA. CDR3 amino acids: CSVRTSDTYNEQFF. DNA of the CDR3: TGCAGCGTTCGGACTAGCGATACCTACAATGAGCAGTTCTTC.

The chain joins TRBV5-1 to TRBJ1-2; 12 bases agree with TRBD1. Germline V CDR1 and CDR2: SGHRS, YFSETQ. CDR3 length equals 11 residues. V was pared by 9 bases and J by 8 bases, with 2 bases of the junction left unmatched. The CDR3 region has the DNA TGCGCCATCGGGACAGGGGGCGGCTACACCTTC. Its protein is CAIGTGGGYTF.

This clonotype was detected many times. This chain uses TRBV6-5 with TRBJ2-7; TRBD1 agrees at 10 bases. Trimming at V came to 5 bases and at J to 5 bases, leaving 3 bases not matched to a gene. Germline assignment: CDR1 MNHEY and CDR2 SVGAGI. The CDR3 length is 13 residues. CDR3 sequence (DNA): TGTGCCAGCAGTACCGGGACAGGGGACGAGCAGTACTTC. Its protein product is CASSTGTGDEQYF.

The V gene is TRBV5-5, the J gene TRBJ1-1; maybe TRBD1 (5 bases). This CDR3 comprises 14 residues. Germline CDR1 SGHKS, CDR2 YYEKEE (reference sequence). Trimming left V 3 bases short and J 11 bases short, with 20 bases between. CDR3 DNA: TGTGCCAGCAGCTCCGGCGCGTCCGGGGCCGGGGCTTTCTTT. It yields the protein CASSSGASGAGAFF.

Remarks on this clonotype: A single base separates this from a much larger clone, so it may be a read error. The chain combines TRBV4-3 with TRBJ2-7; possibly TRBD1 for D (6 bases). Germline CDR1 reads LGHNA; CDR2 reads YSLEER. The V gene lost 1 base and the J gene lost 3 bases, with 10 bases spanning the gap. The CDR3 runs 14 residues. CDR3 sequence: CASSQGTECYEQYF. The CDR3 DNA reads TGCGCCAGCAGCCAAGGGACAGAATGCTACGAGCAGTACTTC.